This T cell receptor (beta chain) was found in a study of T cell responses to AZD1222 COVID-19 vaccine. Overall study results and limits: Baseline testing showed seropositivity in only six or seven AZD1222 recipients.

Profiled with immunoSEQ multiplex PCR; TCRdb holds only in-frame clones, not every one. The table records about 180,000 clones, 85% to 90% of them present only once. Concerning this clone: The antigen is not known.

This CDR3 contains 19 residues. Germline CDR1 is SGDLS and CDR2 is YYNGEE. Trimming removed 0 bases at V and 0 bases at J, with 18 bases between. Sequencing used peripheral blood, obtained on day 0 of AZD1222 vaccination. The sequence was obtained from an adult in good health. V gene TRBV9 combines with J gene TRBJ2-2; D is uncertain. CDR3: CASSVEVSGLFANTGELFF. In nucleotides, the CDR3 is TGTGCCAGCAGCGTAGAAGTTTCGGGTTTATTCGCGAACACCGGGGAGCTGTTTTTT.